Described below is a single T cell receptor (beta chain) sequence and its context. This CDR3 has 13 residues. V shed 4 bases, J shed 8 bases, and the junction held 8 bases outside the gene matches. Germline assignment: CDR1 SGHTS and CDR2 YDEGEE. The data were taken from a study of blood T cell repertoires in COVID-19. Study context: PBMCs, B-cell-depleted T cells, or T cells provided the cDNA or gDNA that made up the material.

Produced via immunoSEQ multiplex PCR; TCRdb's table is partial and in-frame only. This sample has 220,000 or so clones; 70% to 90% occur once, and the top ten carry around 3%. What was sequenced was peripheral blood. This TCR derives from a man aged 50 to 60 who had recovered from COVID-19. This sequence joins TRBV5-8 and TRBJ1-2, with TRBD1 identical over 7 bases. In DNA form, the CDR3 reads TGTGCCAGCAGCGCGGACAGGCTTGGGGGCTACACCTTC. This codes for CASSADRLGGYTF.